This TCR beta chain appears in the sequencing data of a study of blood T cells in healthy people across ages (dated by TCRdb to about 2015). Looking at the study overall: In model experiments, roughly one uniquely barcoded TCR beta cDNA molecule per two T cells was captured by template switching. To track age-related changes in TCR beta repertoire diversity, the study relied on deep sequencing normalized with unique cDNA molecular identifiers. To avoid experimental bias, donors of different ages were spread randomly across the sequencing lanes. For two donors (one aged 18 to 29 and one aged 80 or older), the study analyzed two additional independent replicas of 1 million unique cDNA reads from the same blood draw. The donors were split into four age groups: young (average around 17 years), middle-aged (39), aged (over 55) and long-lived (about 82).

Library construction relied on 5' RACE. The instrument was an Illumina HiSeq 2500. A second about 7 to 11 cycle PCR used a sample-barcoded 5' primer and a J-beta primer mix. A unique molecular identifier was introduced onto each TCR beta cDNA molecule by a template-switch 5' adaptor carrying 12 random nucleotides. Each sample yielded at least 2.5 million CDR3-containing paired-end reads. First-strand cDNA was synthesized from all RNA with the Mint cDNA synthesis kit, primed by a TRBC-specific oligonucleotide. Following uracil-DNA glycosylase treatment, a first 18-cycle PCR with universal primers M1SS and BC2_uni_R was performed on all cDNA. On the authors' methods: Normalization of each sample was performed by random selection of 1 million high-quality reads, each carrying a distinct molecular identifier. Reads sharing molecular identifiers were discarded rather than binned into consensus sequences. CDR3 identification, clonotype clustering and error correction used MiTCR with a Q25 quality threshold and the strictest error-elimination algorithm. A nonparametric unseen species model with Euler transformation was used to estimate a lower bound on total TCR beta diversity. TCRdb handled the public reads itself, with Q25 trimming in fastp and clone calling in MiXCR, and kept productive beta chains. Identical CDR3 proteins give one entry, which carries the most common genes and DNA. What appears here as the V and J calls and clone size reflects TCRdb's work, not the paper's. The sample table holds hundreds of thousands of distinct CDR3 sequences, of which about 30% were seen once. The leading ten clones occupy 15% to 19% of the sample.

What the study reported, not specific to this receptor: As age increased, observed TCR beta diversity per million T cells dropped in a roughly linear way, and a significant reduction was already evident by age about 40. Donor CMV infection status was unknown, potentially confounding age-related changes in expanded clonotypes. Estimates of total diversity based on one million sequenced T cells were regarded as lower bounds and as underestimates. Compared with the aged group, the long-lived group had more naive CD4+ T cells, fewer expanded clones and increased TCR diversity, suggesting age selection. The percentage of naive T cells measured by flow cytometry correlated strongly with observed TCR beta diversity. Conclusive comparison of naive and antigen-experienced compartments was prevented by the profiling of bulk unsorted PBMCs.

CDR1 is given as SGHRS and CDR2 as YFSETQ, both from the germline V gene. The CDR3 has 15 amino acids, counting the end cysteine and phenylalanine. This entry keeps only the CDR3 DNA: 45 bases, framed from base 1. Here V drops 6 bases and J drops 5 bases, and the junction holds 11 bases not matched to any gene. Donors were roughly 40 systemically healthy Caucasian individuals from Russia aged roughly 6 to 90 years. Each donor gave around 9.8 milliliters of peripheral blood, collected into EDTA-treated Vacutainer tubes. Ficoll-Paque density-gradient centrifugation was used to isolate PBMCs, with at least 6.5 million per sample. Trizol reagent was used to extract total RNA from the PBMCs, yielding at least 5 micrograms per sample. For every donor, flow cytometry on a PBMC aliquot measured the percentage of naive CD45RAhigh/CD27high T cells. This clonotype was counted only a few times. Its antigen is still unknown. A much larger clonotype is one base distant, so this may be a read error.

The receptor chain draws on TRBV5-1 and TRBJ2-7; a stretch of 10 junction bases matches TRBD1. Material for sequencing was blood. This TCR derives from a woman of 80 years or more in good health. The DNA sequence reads TGCGCCAGCACCAGACAGGGGGCCCGCTGTGACGAGCAGTACTTC. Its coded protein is CASTRQGARCDEQYF.